These T cell receptor beta chains were read from a single sample in a study of T cell responses to AZD1222 COVID-19 vaccine. Clones were sequenced by immunoSEQ multiplex PCR, and TCRdb holds only the in-frame ones, with some missing. This table has 70,000 to 95,000 clones, around 83% appearing once. The sample in question was peripheral blood, obtained 28 days after the second AZD1222 dose. The receptors were sampled from an adult who received the AZD1222 COVID-19 vaccine. CDR3s include the opening cysteine and the closing phenylalanine or tryptophan. The D gene is left open where the match is weak. A clone size is listed for some rows: how often the clone was seen (once, few, many), or a class if it is expanded.

CDR3 length | clone size | D gene | J gene | V gene | CDR3 DNA | CDR3 protein
15 | NA | NA | TRBJ1-2 | TRBV28 | TGTGCCAGCAGTGCTACAGGGCTCGGTGACTATGGCTACACCTTC | CASSATGLGDYGYTF
15 | NA | NA | TRBJ2-2 | TRBV2 | TGTGCCAGCAGTGAGGGTCTCAGTAACACCGGGGAGCTGTTTTTT | CASSEGLSNTGELFF
14 | once | NA | TRBJ1-3 | TRBV28 | TGTGCCAGCACCCCGGGGAGTGCAGTAAACACCATATATTTT | CASTPGSAVNTIYF
18 | NA | TRBD2 | TRBJ2-1 | TRBV7-3 | TGTGCCAGCAGCTTGACTAGCGGGAGTGTAAGCCGCAGCAATGAGCAGTTCTTC | CASSLTSGSVSRSNEQFF
16 | NA | TRBD2 | TRBJ2-3 | TRBV5-6 | TGTGCCAGCAGCTTGGGGGGACTAGCGCGCACAGATACGCAGTATTTT | CASSLGGLARTDTQYF
14 | medium-sized | NA | TRBJ1-5 | TRBV19 | TGTGCCAGTAGCGCTACAGGGACGAATCAGCCCCAGCATTTT | CASSATGTNQPQHF
15 | NA | NA | TRBJ2-2 | TRBV10-1 | TGCGCCAGCAGTGAAAGGCAGGCGAACACCGGGGAGCTGTTTTTT | CASSERQANTGELFF
14 | NA | NA | TRBJ1-1 | TRBV5-8 | TGTGCCAGCAGCTTTCGCCAGGGGAACACTGAAGCTTTCTTT | CASSFRQGNTEAFF
14 | once | TRBD1 | TRBJ1-4 | TRBV5-6 | TGTGCCAGCAGCCCGGACAGGGAGAGGGAAAAACTGTTTTTT | CASSPDREREKLFF
14 | NA | NA | TRBJ2-1 | TRBV29-1 | TGCAGCGTTGTAGTCCTAGCGCGAGGGGATGAGCAGTTCTTC | CSVVVLARGDEQFF
10 | NA | NA | TRBJ1-6 | TRBV20-1 | TGCAGTGCTCCCAGGGAGGCCCTCCACTTT | CSAPREALHF
14 | NA | NA | TRBJ1-1 | TRBV27 | TGTGCCAGCAGTTTATCGGGGCCACAGTACCAAGCTTTCTTT | CASSLSGPQYQAFF
15 | NA | TRBD2 | TRBJ2-1 | TRBV5-1 | TGCGCCAGCAGTAGGGGCGGGAGGGCCGGCGATGAGCAGTTCTTC | CASSRGGRAGDEQFF
14 | NA | NA | TRBJ2-1 | TRBV24-1 | TGTGCCACCAGTGATCCCCGCGGGGACCGTGAGCAGTTCTTC | CATSDPRGDREQFF